Below are 9 T cell receptor beta chains sequenced from a single sample in a study of blood T cell repertoires in COVID-19. Method: immunoSEQ multiplex PCR; TCRdb's copy keeps in-frame clones and lacks some. The table shows some 390,000 clones, with about 90% occurring only once. Material: PBMCs or T cells enriched from blood (not recorded which). The receptors here all came from a woman in her twenties or thirties who had recovered from COVID-19.

The rearrangement links TRBV6-5 to TRBJ1-3; 7 bases are a match to TRBD1. V trimming: 8 bases; J trimming: 2 bases; junction bases outside the gene matches: 3. CDR3 length: 13 residues. Germline-derived CDR1 and CDR2 are MNHEY and SVGAGI. CDR3 region: CASGQGAGNTIYF. CDR3 in DNA: TGTGCCAGCGGGCAGGGGGCTGGAAACACCATATATTTT.

The rearrangement joins TRBV6-5 to TRBJ1-2, with TRBD1 matching over 7 bases. Germline V lookup: CDR1 MNHEY, CDR2 SVGAGI. The V and J ends lost 5 bases and 0 bases, in that order; junction bases with no gene match: 6. CDR3 length: 15 amino acids. CDR3 protein: CASSRGTATNYGYTF. For the CDR3, the DNA is TGTGCCAGCAGTCGGGGGACAGCAACTAACTATGGCTACACCTTC.

This rearrangement joins TRBV5-1 to TRBJ1-6, with a tentative D call TRBD1 (5 bases). This CDR3 is built from 16 residues. Germline V gene sequence: CDR1 SGHRS, CDR2 YFSETQ. V was cut by 4 bases and J by 3 bases, with 14 bases left in between. Here the CDR3 DNA reads TGCGCCAGCAGCCCGGGGGTCGGCGGCTATAATTCACCCCTCCACTTT. As protein: CASSPGVGGYNSPLHF.

On this clone: The CDR3 does not end in the conserved phenylalanine or tryptophan, so this is likely a read error. Because the CDR3's place on the DNA is in doubt, the DNA is left out and the CDR3 is given as listed by TCRdb. The genes are TRBV7-3 and TRBJ1-1. Germline V lookup: CDR1 SGHTA, CDR2 FQGTGA. 13 amino acids form the CDR3, both terminal residues included. CDR3 region: CASSLGMGAPTNN.

The gene calls are TRBV20-1 and TRBJ1-1; D uncertain. The CDR3 is 11 residues long. The germline CDR1 and CDR2 sequences are DFQATT and SNEGSKA (reference sequence). For the CDR3, the DNA is TGCAGCGGGGTCACGGGAGTTGAAGCTTTCTTT. It translates to CSGVTGVEAFF.

The chain recombines TRBV19 with TRBJ1-2; D gene uncertain. Germline loops: CDR1 LNHDA, CDR2 SQIVND (reference sequence). This CDR3 contains 17 residues. Trimming pared 4 bases from V and 1 base from J, leaving 19 bases between. The CDR3 spells CASSTSLAPPINYGYTF. DNA of the CDR3: TGTGCCAGTAGTACCAGTCTAGCCCCCCCCATTAACTATGGCTACACCTTC.

CDR3 bases: TGTGCCACCAGCGTCCGACTAGCGGGGGGCCATACGCAGTATTTT. This gives the protein CATSVRLAGGHTQYF. The V and J genes are TRBV15 and TRBJ2-3, with 13 bases that match TRBD2. The V gene's germline CDR1 is LNHNV and CDR2 YYDKDF (reference sequence). V was clipped by 5 bases and J by 7 bases; unmatched bases: 6. The CDR3 has 15 amino acids.

V is TRBV19 and J is TRBJ2-2; 7 nucleotides agree with TRBD1. Trimming cost V 6 bases and J 3 bases; bases outside gene matches: 7. The germline CDR1 and CDR2 sequences are LNHDA and SQIVND (reference sequence). The CDR3 runs to 15 residues. The CDR3, as DNA: TGTGCCAGTAGACCGGGACAGAGAGACACCGGGGAGCTGTTTTTT. This sequence encodes CASRPGQRDTGELFF.

The genes are TRBV7-3 and TRBJ2-7, with TRBD2 matching over 8 bases. In germline, CDR1 is SGHTA, CDR2 FQGTGA. This CDR3 comprises 16 residues. With V trimmed by 2 bases and J by 3 bases, 9 bases remained unmatched. For the CDR3, the DNA is TGTGCCAGCAGCTTAGAACGAGCCAGCGGGGGCTACGAGCAGTACTTC. Translation gives CASSLERASGGYEQYF.